A selection of T cell receptor beta chains follows, all from one sample in a study of shared clonotypes between healthy human individuals. The method was immunoSEQ multiplex PCR; TCRdb's version includes in-frame clones alone and lacks a portion of them. The data contain over a million clones, about 98.5% of them singletons. The sample taken for sequencing was naive CD4+ T cells sorted from blood. The receptor set was obtained from a man under 40 in good health. Each CDR3 is given with its conserved first and last residue. The D gene is left open where the match is weak. Only some rows state a clone size, as once, few, many or a class for expanded clones.

j_call: TRBJ1-1
d_call: -
v_call: TRBV19
clone_size: -
cdr3_nt: TGTGCCAGTAGTATGGAGACGATGAACACTGAAGCTTTCTTT
cdr3_aa: CASSMETMNTEAFF

j_call: TRBJ1-5
d_call: -
v_call: TRBV6-1
clone_size: -
cdr3_nt: TGTGCCAGCAGTCTAGACAGTTCTCAGCCCCAGCATTTT
cdr3_aa: CASSLDSSQPQHF

j_call: TRBJ1-4
d_call: -
v_call: TRBV29-1
clone_size: once
cdr3_nt: TGCAGCGTTGAAATGGCGACTAGAACGTTTTTT
cdr3_aa: CSVEMATRTFF

j_call: TRBJ2-3
d_call: -
v_call: TRBV19
clone_size: -
cdr3_nt: TGTGCCAGTAGTATTCGGGAGTATCGGCCAGATACGCAGTATTTT
cdr3_aa: CASSIREYRPDTQYF

j_call: TRBJ2-7
d_call: TRBD2
v_call: TRBV5-4
clone_size: -
cdr3_nt: TGTGCCAGCAGCCCAGTAGCGGGAGGAAGCGAGCAGTACTTC
cdr3_aa: CASSPVAGGSEQYF

j_call: TRBJ2-3
d_call: -
v_call: TRBV19
clone_size: -
cdr3_nt: TGTGCCAGTAGTAGGGGGTCGGGCACAGATACGCAGTATTTT
cdr3_aa: CASSRGSGTDTQYF

j_call: TRBJ1-1
d_call: -
v_call: TRBV5-4
clone_size: -
cdr3_nt: TGTGCCAGCAGCTTGGGACCGGGGGCGGTGAACACTGAAGCTTTCTTT
cdr3_aa: CASSLGPGAVNTEAFF

j_call: TRBJ2-6
d_call: -
v_call: TRBV7-6
clone_size: -
cdr3_nt: TGTGCCAGCAGCCCCGTAGGGGGATCAGGGGCCAACGTCCTGACTTTC
cdr3_aa: CASSPVGGSGANVLTF

j_call: TRBJ2-7
d_call: -
v_call: TRBV28
clone_size: -
cdr3_nt: TGTGCCAGCAGTCCCCGAAGCTCCTACGAGCAGTACTTC
cdr3_aa: CASSPRSSYEQYF

j_call: TRBJ2-5
d_call: -
v_call: TRBV5-1
clone_size: -
cdr3_nt: TGCGCCAGCAGCTTGTGGGGGCGTGCCCCTCAGAACGGCGGCCTCCCGTCGGAGACCCAGTACTTC
cdr3_aa: CASSLWGRAPQNGGLPSETQYF

j_call: TRBJ1-5
d_call: -
v_call: TRBV7-2
clone_size: -
cdr3_nt: TGTGCCAGCAGCCCCCAGACGGGCTTAAACAATCAGCCCCAGCATTTT
cdr3_aa: CASSPQTGLNNQPQHF

j_call: TRBJ2-7
d_call: -
v_call: TRBV15
clone_size: once
cdr3_nt: TGTGCCACCAGCAGTGCCTCTACGAAAGGAGTTGAGCAGTACTTC
cdr3_aa: CATSSASTKGVEQYF

j_call: TRBJ2-7
d_call: -
v_call: TRBV7-8
clone_size: -
cdr3_nt: TGTGCCAGCAGCTTAGGGGGTGACTCCTACGAGCAGTACTTC
cdr3_aa: CASSLGGDSYEQYF

j_call: TRBJ1-1
d_call: -
v_call: TRBV29-1
clone_size: -
cdr3_nt: TGCAGCGTGTCTAGGGGGGACACTGAAGCTTTCTTT
cdr3_aa: CSVSRGDTEAFF

j_call: TRBJ2-1
d_call: TRBD1
v_call: TRBV2
clone_size: -
cdr3_nt: TGTACCAGCAGTGACGCCCGGACAGGGAATGAGCAGTTCTTC
cdr3_aa: CTSSDARTGNEQFF

j_call: TRBJ1-5
d_call: -
v_call: TRBV28
clone_size: -
cdr3_nt: TGTGCCAGCAGTTTCGGGGGGCTGGATCAGCCCCAGCATTTT
cdr3_aa: CASSFGGLDQPQHF

j_call: TRBJ1-5
d_call: TRBD1
v_call: TRBV29-1
clone_size: -
cdr3_nt: TGCAGCGTCGGAGAGGGGGCTGGTCAGCCCCAGCATTTT
cdr3_aa: CSVGEGAGQPQHF

j_call: TRBJ2-7
d_call: -
v_call: TRBV5-1
clone_size: -
cdr3_nt: TGCGCCAGCAGCTCCCTGACAGGAGGACTCTCCTACGAGCAGTACTTC
cdr3_aa: CASSSLTGGLSYEQYF

j_call: TRBJ2-7
d_call: TRBD2
v_call: TRBV7-8
clone_size: -
cdr3_nt: TGTGCCAGCAGCTACGCTACCGGGACTAGCGCGACCTACGAGCAGTACTTC
cdr3_aa: CASSYATGTSATYEQYF

j_call: TRBJ2-7
d_call: -
v_call: TRBV5-1
clone_size: -
cdr3_nt: TGCGCCAGCAGCTTGAACGCCAGGGCCATCGGCGAGCAGTACTTC
cdr3_aa: CASSLNARAIGEQYF

j_call: TRBJ2-1
d_call: -
v_call: TRBV5-1
clone_size: -
cdr3_nt: TGCGCCAGCAGCTTGCAGACAGACTCCTACAATGAGCAGTTCTTC
cdr3_aa: CASSLQTDSYNEQFF

j_call: TRBJ2-7
d_call: -
v_call: TRBV5-4
clone_size: -
cdr3_nt: TGTGCCAGCAGCTTGGGCCCCCTGCAGGGTGGCAACGAGCAGTACTTC
cdr3_aa: CASSLGPLQGGNEQYF

j_call: TRBJ2-2
d_call: -
v_call: TRBV14
clone_size: -
cdr3_nt: TGTGCCAGCAGCCAAGATCACCCTGGGCTCGGGGAGCTGTTTTTT
cdr3_aa: CASSQDHPGLGELFF

j_call: TRBJ2-7
d_call: -
v_call: TRBV10-3
clone_size: -
cdr3_nt: TGTGCCCTTAGTCAAGGGGATTCCTACGAGCAGTACTTC
cdr3_aa: CALSQGDSYEQYF

j_call: TRBJ1-5
d_call: -
v_call: TRBV6-1
clone_size: -
cdr3_nt: TGTGCCAGCAGTGAAGCCCTTGGGTTCCAGCCCCAGCATTTT
cdr3_aa: CASSEALGFQPQHF

j_call: TRBJ2-7
d_call: -
v_call: TRBV10-1
clone_size: once
cdr3_nt: TGCGCCAGCAGCACAGGGCACTCCTACGAGCAGTACTTC
cdr3_aa: CASSTGHSYEQYF

j_call: TRBJ1-1
d_call: -
v_call: TRBV7-9
clone_size: -
cdr3_nt: TGTGCCAGCAGCTTATATGTGGGGGCAGGTGGGGGAGTTGGGACTGAAGCTTTCTTT
cdr3_aa: CASSLYVGAGGGVGTEAFF

j_call: TRBJ2-7
d_call: -
v_call: TRBV28
clone_size: -
cdr3_nt: TGTGCCAGCAGTAAAACAAGGACTGGGTGGTACGAGCAGTACTTC
cdr3_aa: CASSKTRTGWYEQYF

j_call: TRBJ1-2
d_call: -
v_call: TRBV19
clone_size: -
cdr3_nt: TGTGCCAGTAGCCCACCGGGACTCCCTAACTATGGCTACACCTTC
cdr3_aa: CASSPPGLPNYGYTF

j_call: TRBJ2-7
d_call: -
v_call: TRBV28
clone_size: -
cdr3_nt: TGTGCCACCACGCGAGGGGGGATCGAGCAGTACTTC
cdr3_aa: CATTRGGIEQYF

j_call: TRBJ2-5
d_call: -
v_call: TRBV11-3
clone_size: -
cdr3_nt: TGTGCCAGCAGCTTAGCCGCCGGGAGCGAGACCCAGTACTTC
cdr3_aa: CASSLAAGSETQYF

j_call: TRBJ2-7
d_call: TRBD1
v_call: TRBV18
clone_size: -
cdr3_nt: TGTGCCAGCTCACCGGACAGGGTCCCCTACGAGCAGTACTTC
cdr3_aa: CASSPDRVPYEQYF

j_call: TRBJ1-4
d_call: TRBD1
v_call: TRBV7-9
clone_size: once
cdr3_nt: TGTGCCTTAGGGACAGGGGATGAAAAACTGTTTTTT
cdr3_aa: CALGTGDEKLFF

j_call: TRBJ2-1
d_call: -
v_call: TRBV29-1
clone_size: -
cdr3_nt: TGCAGCGTTGTTAGTGGGAATTTAATCTACAATGAGCAGTTCTTC
cdr3_aa: CSVVSGNLIYNEQFF

j_call: TRBJ2-7
d_call: -
v_call: TRBV5-4
clone_size: once
cdr3_nt: TGTGCCAGCGGCCTAGCCGGACCCCTCTACGAGCAGTACTTC
cdr3_aa: CASGLAGPLYEQYF

j_call: TRBJ1-2
d_call: -
v_call: TRBV6-4
clone_size: once
cdr3_nt: TGTGCCAGCAGTGAATGGGGGTTTGGCTACACCTTC
cdr3_aa: CASSEWGFGYTF

j_call: TRBJ2-7
d_call: -
v_call: TRBV5-1
clone_size: once
cdr3_nt: TGCGCCAGCAGCCCACAGGGAAACGAGCAGTACTTC
cdr3_aa: CASSPQGNEQYF

j_call: TRBJ2-6
d_call: -
v_call: TRBV28
clone_size: -
cdr3_nt: TGTGCCAGCAGTTTAAGTACTCACGACAGGGGGGCCAACGTCCTGACTTTC
cdr3_aa: CASSLSTHDRGANVLTF

j_call: TRBJ2-5
d_call: TRBD1
v_call: TRBV29-1
clone_size: -
cdr3_nt: TGCAGCGCTGGGACAGGCCAAAATAAAGAGACCCAGTACTTC
cdr3_aa: CSAGTGQNKETQYF

j_call: TRBJ1-4
d_call: -
v_call: TRBV7-9
clone_size: -
cdr3_nt: TGTGCCAGCAGCTTTCTCTCGCAGGGAACTAATGAAAAACTGTTTTTT
cdr3_aa: CASSFLSQGTNEKLFF

j_call: TRBJ1-4
d_call: TRBD1
v_call: TRBV5-5
clone_size: -
cdr3_nt: TGTGCCAGCAGCATACGGACAGGGTGGGATGAAAAACTGTTTTTT
cdr3_aa: CASSIRTGWDEKLFF

j_call: TRBJ1-2
d_call: -
v_call: TRBV7-9
clone_size: -
cdr3_nt: TGTGCCAGCAGCTTATGGGGCGGACACCACACCTTC
cdr3_aa: CASSLWGGHHTF